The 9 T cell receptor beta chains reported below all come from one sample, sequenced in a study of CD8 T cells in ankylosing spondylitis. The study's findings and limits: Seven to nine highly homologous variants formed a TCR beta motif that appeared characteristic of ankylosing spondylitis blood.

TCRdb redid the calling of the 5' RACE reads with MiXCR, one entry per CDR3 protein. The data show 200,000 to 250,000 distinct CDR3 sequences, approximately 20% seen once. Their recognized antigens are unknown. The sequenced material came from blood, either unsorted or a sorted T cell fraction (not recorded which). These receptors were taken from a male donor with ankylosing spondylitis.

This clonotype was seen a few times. The CDR3 DNA reads TGTGCCTGGAGTCGGACTAGCGGGTACGAGCAGTACTTC. Translating it yields CAWSRTSGYEQYF. The chain carries TRBV30 and TRBJ2-7; 11 positions match TRBD2. Losses at the gene ends were 2 bases for V and 4 bases for J; bases not matched to a gene: 1. CDR3 length equals 13 residues. Germline CDR1 GTSNPN, CDR2 SVGIG (reference sequence).

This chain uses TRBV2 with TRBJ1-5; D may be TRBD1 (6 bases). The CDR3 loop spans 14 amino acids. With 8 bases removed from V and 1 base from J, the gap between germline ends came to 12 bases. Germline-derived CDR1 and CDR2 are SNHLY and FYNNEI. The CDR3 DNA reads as TGTGCCAGCCAACAGGGACGGAGCAATCAGCCCCAGCATTTT. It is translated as CASQQGRSNQPQHF. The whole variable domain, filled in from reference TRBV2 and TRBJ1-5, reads EPEVTQTPSHQVTQMGQEVILRCVPISNHLYFYWYRQILGQKVEFLVSFYNNEISEKSEIFDDQFSVERPDGSNFTLKIRSTKLEDSAMYFCASQQGRSNQPQHFGDGTRLSIL.

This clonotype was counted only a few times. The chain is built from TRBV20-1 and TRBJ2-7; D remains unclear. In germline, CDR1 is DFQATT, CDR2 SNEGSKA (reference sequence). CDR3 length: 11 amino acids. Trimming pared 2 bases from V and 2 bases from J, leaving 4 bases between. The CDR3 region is CSARYPYEQYF. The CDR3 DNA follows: TGCAGTGCTAGATACCCCTACGAGCAGTACTTC.

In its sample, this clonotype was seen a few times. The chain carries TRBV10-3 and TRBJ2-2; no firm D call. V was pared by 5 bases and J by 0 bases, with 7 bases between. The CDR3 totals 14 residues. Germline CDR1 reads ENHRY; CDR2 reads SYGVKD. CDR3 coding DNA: TGTGCCATCAGTTCCGGACCGAACACCGGGGAGCTGTTTTTT. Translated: CAISSGPNTGELFF.

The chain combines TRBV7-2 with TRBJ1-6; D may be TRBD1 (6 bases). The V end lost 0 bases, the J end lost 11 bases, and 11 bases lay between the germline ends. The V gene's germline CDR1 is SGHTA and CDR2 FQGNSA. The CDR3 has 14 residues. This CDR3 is CASSLAGGRPPLHF. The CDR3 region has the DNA TGTGCCAGCAGCTTAGCGGGGGGGCGGCCACCCCTCCACTTT.

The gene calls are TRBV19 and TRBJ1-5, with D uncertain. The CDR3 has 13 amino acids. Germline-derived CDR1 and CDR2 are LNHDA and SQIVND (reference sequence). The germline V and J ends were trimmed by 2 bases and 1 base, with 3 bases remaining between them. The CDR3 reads CASSIPSNQPQHF. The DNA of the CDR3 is TGTGCCAGTAGTATACCCAGCAATCAGCCCCAGCATTTT. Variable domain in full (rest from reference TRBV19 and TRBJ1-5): DGGITQSPKYLFRKEGQNVTLSCEQNLNHDAMYWYRQDPGQGLRLIYYSQIVNDFQKGDIAEGYSVSREKKESFPLTVTSAQKNPTAFYLCASSIPSNQPQHFGDGTRLSIL.

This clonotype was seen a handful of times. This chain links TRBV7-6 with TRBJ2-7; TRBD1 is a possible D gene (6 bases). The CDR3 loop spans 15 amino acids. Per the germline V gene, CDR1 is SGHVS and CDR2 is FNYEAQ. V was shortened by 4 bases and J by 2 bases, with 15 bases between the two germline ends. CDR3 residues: CASSSDPRQAYEQYF. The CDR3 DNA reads TGTGCCAGCAGCTCCGACCCTCGACAGGCCTACGAGCAGTACTTC.

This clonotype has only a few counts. The CDR3 protein is CASSPSGGSSGANVLTF. Here the CDR3 DNA reads TGTGCCAGCAGCCCAAGCGGGGGGAGCTCTGGGGCCAACGTCCTGACTTTC. The chain combines TRBV12-3 or TRBV12-4 with TRBJ2-6, with 9 nucleotides matching TRBD2. V shed 6 bases, J shed 0 bases, and the junction held 6 bases outside the gene matches. The CDR3 is 17 amino acids.

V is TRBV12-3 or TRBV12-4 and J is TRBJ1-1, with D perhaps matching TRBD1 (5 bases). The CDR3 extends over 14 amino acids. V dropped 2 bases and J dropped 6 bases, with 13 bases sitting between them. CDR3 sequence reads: CASSLFGGKAEAFF. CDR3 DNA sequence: TGTGCCAGCAGTTTATTCGGGGGGAAAGCTGAAGCTTTCTTT.